This TCR beta chain is from a study of T cell responses to AZD1222 COVID-19 vaccine. Study-wide results and caveats: Of the AZD1222 recipients, only six were seropositive at baseline. Clonal diversity was possibly underestimated, and white British individuals and females predominated among donors. In all cases, repertoires were sampled only after the peak T cell response.

The analysis combined second doses at about 4 or about 12 weeks. TCRdb keeps only in-frame clones here, not all; method: immunoSEQ multiplex PCR. The repertoire holds about 180,000 clones, with approximately 94% as singletons. The CDR3 contains 14 residues. CDR1 and CDR2 from the germline V gene are KGHSH and LQKENI. Trimming removed 2 bases from V and 4 bases from J, with 11 bases in between. Remarks on this clone: What it binds is not known.

Sample: peripheral blood, taken 28 days after the second AZD1222 dose. The source of this sequence is an adult who received the AZD1222 COVID-19 vaccine. The chain employs TRBV18 and TRBJ1-2; the D is unclear. The CDR3 loop is CASSPDVSGYGYTF. The CDR3 DNA follows: TGTGCCAGCTCACCAGACGTGTCGGGCTATGGCTACACCTTC.